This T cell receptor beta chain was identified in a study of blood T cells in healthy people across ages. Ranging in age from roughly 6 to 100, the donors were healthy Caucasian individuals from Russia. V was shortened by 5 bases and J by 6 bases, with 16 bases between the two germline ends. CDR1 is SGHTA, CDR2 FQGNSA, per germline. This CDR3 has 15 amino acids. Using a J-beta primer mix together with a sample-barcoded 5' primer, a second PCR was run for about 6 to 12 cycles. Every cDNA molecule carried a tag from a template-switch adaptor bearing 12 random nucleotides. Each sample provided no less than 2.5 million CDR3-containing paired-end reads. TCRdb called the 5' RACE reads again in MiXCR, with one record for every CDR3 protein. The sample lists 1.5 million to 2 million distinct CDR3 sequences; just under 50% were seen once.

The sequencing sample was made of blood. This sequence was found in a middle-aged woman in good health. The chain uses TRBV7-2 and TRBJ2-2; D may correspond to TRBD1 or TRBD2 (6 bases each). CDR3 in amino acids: CASSPGGGVAGELFF. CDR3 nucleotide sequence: TGTGCCAGCAGCCCCGGAGGGGGTGTCGCCGGGGAGCTGTTTTTT. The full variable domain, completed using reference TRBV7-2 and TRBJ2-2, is GAGVSQSPSNKVTEKGKDVELRCDPISGHTALYWYRQSLGQGLEFLIYFQGNSAPDKSGLPSDRFSAERTGGSVSTLTIQRTQQEDSAVYLCASSPGGGVAGELFFGEGSRLTVL.